This T cell receptor beta chain was profiled in a study of identical twins. The ends were cut back, 6 bases at V and 4 bases at J, with 15 bases in the middle. This CDR3 comprises 14 residues. This clonotype appeared many times. TCRdb re-called the 5' RACE reads with MiXCR, one entry per CDR3 protein. The sample records fewer than 900,000 distinct CDR3 sequences, approximately 21% being singletons. These sequences were also reported in another study, on T cells expressing NK-cell markers. That work states: About six donors carried dominant NKG2C+ clonotypes that made up roughly 1.0-7.0% of their CD8+ T cells. One observes that, in several donors, these clonotypes were also the leading ones within the CD3+CD56-NKG2C+ fraction.

The sample was PBMCs. V and J are TRBV12-3 or TRBV12-4 and TRBJ1-2; weak D call: TRBD1 (5 bases). The source of this sequence is a woman between 18 and 29 years old in good health. The CDR3 coding sequence is TGTGCCAGCAGACCGGACACAAACCCCTATGGCTACACCTTC. This codes for CASRPDTNPYGYTF.